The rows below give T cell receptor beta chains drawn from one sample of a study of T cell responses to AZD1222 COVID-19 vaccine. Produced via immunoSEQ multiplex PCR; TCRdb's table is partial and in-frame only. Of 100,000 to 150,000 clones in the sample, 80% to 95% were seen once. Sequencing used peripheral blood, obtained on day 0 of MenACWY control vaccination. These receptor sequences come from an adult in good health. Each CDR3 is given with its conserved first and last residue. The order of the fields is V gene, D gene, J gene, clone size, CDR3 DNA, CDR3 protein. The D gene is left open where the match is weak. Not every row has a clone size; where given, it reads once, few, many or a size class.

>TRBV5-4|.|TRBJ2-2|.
TGTGCCAGCAGCTTGTCACAGAACACCGGGGAGCTGTTTTTT
CASSLSQNTGELFF
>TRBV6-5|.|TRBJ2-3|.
TGTGCCAGCACCAGCATTGGAACAGATACGCAGTATTTT
CASTSIGTDTQYF
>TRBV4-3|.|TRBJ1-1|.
TGCGCCAGCAGCCGAGTATGGGGTAATAACACTGAAGCTTTCTTT
CASSRVWGNNTEAFF
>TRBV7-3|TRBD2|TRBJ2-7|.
TGTGCCAGCAGCCTGGGACTAGTTCCCTACGAGCAGTACTTC
CASSLGLVPYEQYF
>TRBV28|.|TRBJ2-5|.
TGTGCCAGCAGTGTTACAGGGACCCAGTACTTC
CASSVTGTQYF
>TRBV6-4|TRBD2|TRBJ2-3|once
TGTGCCAGCAGCGTTATAGCGGGAGCGGGAGATACGCAGTATTTT
CASSVIAGAGDTQYF
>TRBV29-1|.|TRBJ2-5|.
TGCAGCGTTTGTAAGGACAAGGCTAGGGAGACCCAGTACTTC
CSVCKDKARETQYF
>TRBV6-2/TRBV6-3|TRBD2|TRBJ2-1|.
TGTGCCAGCAGCCCTGGGGGGACTAGCTCCTACAATGAGCAGTTCTTC
CASSPGGTSSYNEQFF
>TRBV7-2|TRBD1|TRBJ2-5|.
TGTGCCAGCAGCTTAGCGAAGAGGACAGGGTCCCAGGAGACCCAGTACTTC
CASSLAKRTGSQETQYF
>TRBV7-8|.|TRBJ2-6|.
TGTGCCAGCAGCGAGGGTAGCGCGGTCCTGACTTTC
CASSEGSAVLTF
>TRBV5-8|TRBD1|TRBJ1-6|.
TGTGCCAGCAACCCGAGACAGGGTAGGACCTATAATTCACCCCTCCACTTT
CASNPRQGRTYNSPLHF
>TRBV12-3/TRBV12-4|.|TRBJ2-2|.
TGTGCCAGCAGCTGGGCCTCCACCGGGGAGCTGTTTTTT
CASSWASTGELFF
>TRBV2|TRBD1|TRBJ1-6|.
TGTGCCAGCAGCACTTATGGGACAGGGGTTTCACCCCTCCACTTT
CASSTYGTGVSPLHF
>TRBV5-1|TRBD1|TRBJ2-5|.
TGCGCCAGCAGCCCGAACAGGGGACAGACCCAGTACTTC
CASSPNRGQTQYF
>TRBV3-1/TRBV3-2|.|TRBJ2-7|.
TGTGCCAGCAGCCAAGAGACGGAGGGGCGCGATGAGCAGTACTTC
CASSQETEGRDEQYF
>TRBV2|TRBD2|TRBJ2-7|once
TGTGCCAGCCGGAAAGGGACTAGCGGGAATTACGAGCAGTACTTC
CASRKGTSGNYEQYF
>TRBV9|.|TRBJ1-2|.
TGTGCCAGCAGCGTAGAAGGGACGGCCTATGGCTACACCTTC
CASSVEGTAYGYTF
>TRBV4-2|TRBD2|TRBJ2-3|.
TGTGCCAGCAGCCAAGCCCCGAAGATGACTAGCGGAACAGATACGCAGTATTTT
CASSQAPKMTSGTDTQYF
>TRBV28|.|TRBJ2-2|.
TGTGCCAGCAGTTTTGATGGGGGAGGGGAGCTGTTTTTT
CASSFDGGGELFF
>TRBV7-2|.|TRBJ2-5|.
TGTGCCAGCAGCCGCCACCCGGGGGTCTTGGGGGCGGGCAAAGAGACCCAGTACTTC
CASSRHPGVLGAGKETQYF
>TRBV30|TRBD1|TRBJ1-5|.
TGTGCCTGGAGAAACCCGGGACAGAGGAGCAATCAGCCCCAGCATTTT
CAWRNPGQRSNQPQHF
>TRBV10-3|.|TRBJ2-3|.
TGTGCCATCAGTATAGCGGATGCCAGAGATACGCAGTATTTT
CAISIADARDTQYF
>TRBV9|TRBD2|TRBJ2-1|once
TGTGCCAGCAGTTGGGTGGGAGGGACTGACGAGCAGTTCTTC
CASSWVGGTDEQFF
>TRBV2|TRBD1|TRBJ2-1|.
TGTGCCAGCAAACAGGGGGCCAAGAGTATCAATGAGCAGTTCTTC
CASKQGAKSINEQFF
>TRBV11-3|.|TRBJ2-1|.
TGTGCCAGCAGCTTAGATCCGGGGCGCAATGAGCAGTTCTTC
CASSLDPGRNEQFF
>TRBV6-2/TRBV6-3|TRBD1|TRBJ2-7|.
TGTGCCAGCAGTCGACAGGGGTCTACCTACGAGCAGTACTTC
CASSRQGSTYEQYF